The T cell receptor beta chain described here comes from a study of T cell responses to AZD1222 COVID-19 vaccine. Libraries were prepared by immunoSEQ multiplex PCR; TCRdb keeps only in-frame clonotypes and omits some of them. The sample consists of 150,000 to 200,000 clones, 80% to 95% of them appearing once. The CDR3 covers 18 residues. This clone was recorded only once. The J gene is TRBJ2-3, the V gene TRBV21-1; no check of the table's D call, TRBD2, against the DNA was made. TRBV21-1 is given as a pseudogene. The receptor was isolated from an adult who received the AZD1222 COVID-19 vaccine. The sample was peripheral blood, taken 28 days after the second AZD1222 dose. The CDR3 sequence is CASSKREVPDPNTDTQYF. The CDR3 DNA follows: TGTGCCAGCAGCAAACGGGAGGTTCCGGACCCAAACACAGATACGCAGTATTTT.